This TCR beta chain is drawn from a study of control samples from healthy donors and cancer patients. Here immunoSEQ multiplex PCR was the method, and the copy in TCRdb shows in-frame clones only, minus some. The sample has about 120,000 clones; around 89% are singletons. CDR3 length equals 12 residues. V was clipped by 1 base and J by 6 bases, with 5 bases between them. CDR1 is SGHTA and CDR2 is FQGNSA in the germline V gene. This sequence was found in a middle-aged man in good health. The specimen sequenced was blood. The chain has TRBV7-2 and TRBJ2-3; D ambiguous. The CDR3 region has the DNA TGTGCCAGCAGCTTAGGAGCGGATACGCAGTATTTT. Amino acid sequence: CASSLGADTQYF.